Included here is one T cell receptor beta chain sequence, with context. This record belongs to a study of T-cell reconstitution after alpha-beta-depleted transplantation in children. CDR1 KGHDR and CDR2 SFDVKD come from the germline V gene. The CDR3 has 14 amino acids. V lost 3 bases, J lost 0 bases, and 8 bases lay in between. Unique molecular identifiers were built into the TCRbeta library. TCRdb called the PCR reads again in MiXCR, with one record for every CDR3 protein. Among just under 550,000 distinct CDR3 sequences listed, 18% were seen once. V usage is TRBV24-1 and J usage is TRBJ2-7, with D maybe TRBD1 (6 bases). Sequencing used PBMCs from the stem cell graft donor, obtained from the stem cell graft. The TCR comes from a human donor who donated a stem cell graft to a child with acute lymphoblastic leukemia. The CDR3 loop reads CATSDGTRSYEQYF. The CDR3 bases are TGTGCCACCAGTGATGGGACACGCTCCTACGAGCAGTACTTC.